Listed below are T cell receptor beta chains from one sample, sequenced in a study of blood T cell repertoires in COVID-19. Sequenced by immunoSEQ multiplex PCR; TCRdb stores in-frame clones only, minus some. This sample carries about 220,000 clones, 75% to 90% of them seen once, and the ten largest clones take about 4.8%. What was sequenced was peripheral blood. These TCRs come from a woman between 65 and 79 years old with COVID-19, enrolled during active disease. CDR3s include the opening cysteine and the closing phenylalanine or tryptophan. Each record gives: clone size, J gene, V gene, D gene, CDR3 protein, CDR3 DNA. The D gene is left open where the match is weak. Clone size is stated in some rows and not others, as once, few, many or a class when expanded.

>.|TRBJ1-1|TRBV4-3|.
CASSQGRGFGTEAFF
TGCGCCAGCAGCCAGGGGAGAGGATTTGGCACTGAAGCTTTCTTT
>once|TRBJ1-1|TRBV7-9|TRBD1
CASSRPGTEPPEAFF
TGTGCCAGCAGCCGACCCGGGACAGAACCTCCTGAAGCTTTCTTT
>.|TRBJ2-1|TRBV14|TRBD2
CASSQLLASSYNEQFF
TGTGCCAGCAGCCAGTTACTAGCGAGTTCCTACAATGAGCAGTTCTTC
>.|TRBJ1-1|TRBV7-3|TRBD1
CASSLLPQGAGNTEAFF
TGTGCCAGCAGCTTACTACCACAGGGGGCTGGGAACACTGAAGCTTTCTTT
>.|TRBJ1-5|TRBV28|.
CASRGGGGDNQPQHF
TGTGCCAGCAGAGGGGGAGGGGGGGACAATCAGCCCCAGCATTTT
>.|TRBJ1-4|TRBV6-2/TRBV6-3|.
CASSYSSEKLFF
TGTGCCAGCAGTTACTCGAGTGAAAAACTGTTTTTT
>.|TRBJ1-1|TRBV13|TRBD1
CASSFRGDRLNTEAFF
TGTGCCAGCAGCTTTAGGGGGGACAGGCTGAACACTGAAGCTTTCTTT
>.|TRBJ2-5|TRBV19|.
CASSITPRGETQYF
TGTGCCAGTAGCATCACCCCCAGGGGAGAGACCCAGTACTTC
>.|TRBJ1-5|TRBV28|TRBD1
CASSLYVGTGGEPQHF
TGTGCCAGCAGTTTATACGTAGGGACAGGGGGTGAGCCCCAGCATTTT
>.|TRBJ1-6|TRBV7-2|.
CASGYPGGSYNSPLHF
TGTGCCAGCGGCTATCCGGGGGGCTCCTATAATTCACCCCTCCACTTT
>.|TRBJ1-1|TRBV19|TRBD1
CASSISLTGGTEAFF
TGTGCCAGTAGTATCTCCCTGACAGGGGGCACTGAAGCTTTCTTT
>.|TRBJ2-7|TRBV5-1|TRBD2
CASSLEAGTSYEQYF
TGCGCCAGCAGCTTGGAAGCGGGGACCTCCTACGAGCAGTACTTC
>.|TRBJ2-6|TRBV13|.
CASTRFGANVLTF
TGTGCCAGCACGCGGTTTGGGGCCAACGTCCTGACTTTC
>once|TRBJ1-2|TRBV19|.
CASSIRPFGGYTF
TGTGCCAGTAGTATACGGCCCTTCGGGGGCTACACCTTC